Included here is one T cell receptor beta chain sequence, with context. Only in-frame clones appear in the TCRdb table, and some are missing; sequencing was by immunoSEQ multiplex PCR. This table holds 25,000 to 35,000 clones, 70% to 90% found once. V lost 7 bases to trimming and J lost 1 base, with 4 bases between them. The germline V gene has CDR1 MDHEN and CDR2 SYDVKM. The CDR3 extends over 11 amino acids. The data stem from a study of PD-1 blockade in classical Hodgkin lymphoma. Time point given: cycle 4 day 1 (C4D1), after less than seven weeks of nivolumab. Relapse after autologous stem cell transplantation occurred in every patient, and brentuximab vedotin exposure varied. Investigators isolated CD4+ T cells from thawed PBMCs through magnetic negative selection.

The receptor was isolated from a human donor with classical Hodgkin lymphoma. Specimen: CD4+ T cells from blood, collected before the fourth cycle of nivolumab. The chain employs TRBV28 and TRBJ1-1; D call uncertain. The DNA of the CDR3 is TGTGCCAGCATTTGGAACACTGAAGCTTTCTTT. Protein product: CASIWNTEAFF.